This record concerns one T cell receptor beta chain sequence. This sample is drawn from a study of cytomegalovirus exposure and HLA in healthy donors. With V trimmed by 2 bases and J by 4 bases, 8 bases remained unmatched. The CDR3 contains 15 residues. Germline V CDR1 and CDR2: SGHRS, YFSETQ. The PCR ran on 60 Vbeta and 13 Jbeta primers. TCRdb keeps only in-frame clones here, not all; method: immunoSEQ multiplex PCR. The profile shows about 130,000 clones, about three quarters of them singletons. The chain is built from TRBV5-1 and TRBJ2-7; 8 bases are shared with TRBD2. The sequencing sample was made of PBMCs. The origin of this receptor is a female donor in good health and CMV-seronegative. This CDR3 reads CASSFGSGSLYEQYF. The CDR3 DNA reads as TGCGCCAGCAGCTTCGGGAGCGGGAGTCTTTACGAGCAGTACTTC.